Presented here are 19 T cell receptor beta chains from one specimen sequenced in a study of shared clonotypes between healthy human individuals. The data were produced by immunoSEQ multiplex PCR, yet TCRdb's version contains in-frame clones alone and is incomplete. Here the sample spans some 1,900,000 clones, 85% to 95% being singletons. CD45RO-negative cells were positively selected for CCR7, leaving out terminally differentiated effector memory CD45RA+ cells. Material: naive CD8+ T cells sorted from blood. These receptors all come from a man younger than 35 in good health.

As to this clone: This same CDR3 is encoded by further DNA sequences in the sample. V usage is TRBV6-5 and J usage is TRBJ2-7; perhaps TRBD2 as D (5 bases). CDR3 length: 14 residues. The germline V and J ends were trimmed by 2 bases and 0 bases, with 8 bases remaining between them. Germline V CDR1 and CDR2: MNHEY, SVGAGI. CDR3 residues: CASSYTRDSYEQYF. The DNA for the CDR3 is TGTGCCAGCAGTTACACTCGGGACTCCTACGAGCAGTACTTC.

The chain recombines TRBV2 with TRBJ1-5; the D is unclear. The CDR3 length is 15 residues. Germline V gene data show CDR1 as SNHLY and CDR2 as FYNNEI. Trimming left V 3 bases short and J 0 bases short, with 9 bases between. DNA of the CDR3: TGTGCCAGCAGTGACAGGAGCTATAGCAATCAGCCCCAGCATTTT. Translated: CASSDRSYSNQPQHF.

The rearrangement links TRBV4-1 to TRBJ2-7, with D perhaps being TRBD1 or TRBD2 (7 bases each). Germline CDR1 and CDR2: MGHRA and YSYEKL. This CDR3 is built from 17 residues. V lost 1 base, J lost 6 bases, and 22 bases lay in between. Here the CDR3 reads CASSQASHTTGRVEQYF. The CDR3 nucleotides read TGCGCCAGCAGCCAAGCGTCTCACACGACAGGGAGGGTCGAGCAGTACTTC.

The chain couples TRBV6-5 to TRBJ1-6, with a tentative D call TRBD1 (5 bases). The germline CDR1 and CDR2 sequences are MNHEY and SVGAGI. The CDR3 is 12 amino acids. The V and J ends lost 6 bases and 7 bases respectively, with 7 bases between them. The CDR3 is CASRGGNSPLHF. CDR3 coding DNA: TGTGCCAGCAGGGGGGGGAATTCACCCCTCCACTTT.

As concerns this clone: A much larger clone differs by one base, so this may be a read error. The same CDR3 can be traced to other DNA sequences in this sample. The rearrangement links TRBV6-1 to TRBJ2-7, with D hard to call. Germline CDR1 and CDR2: MNHNS and SASEGT. V lost 6 bases and J 1 base, leaving 4 bases between the germline ends. This CDR3 has 11 residues. For the CDR3, the DNA is TGTGCCAGCAGCCCTTCCTACGAGCAGTACTTC. Translation gives CASSPSYEQYF.

Notes on this clone: A read error may be the cause here, since a much bigger clone is one base away. The rearrangement joins TRBV28 to TRBJ2-2; unclear D gene. V was shortened by 5 bases and J by 1 base, with 2 bases between the two germline ends. This CDR3 is 12 amino acids long. Germline lookup yields CDR1 MDHEN and CDR2 SYDVKM. The CDR3 bases are TGTGCCAGCAGTGAGAACACCGGGGAGCTGTTTTTT. Translation: CASSENTGELFF. Full variable domain (remainder filled in from reference TRBV28 and TRBJ2-2): DVKVTQSSRYLVKRTGEKVFLECVQDMDHENMFWYRQDPGLGLRLIYFSYDVKMKEKGDIPEGYSVSREKKERFSLILESASTNQTSMYLCASSENTGELFFGEGSRLTVL.

CDR3 amino acids: CASSQDQTRWGQVPDTQYF. CDR3 DNA sequence: TGCGCCAGCAGCCAAGATCAGACCAGATGGGGACAGGTTCCAGATACGCAGTATTTT. The chain carries TRBV4-1 and TRBJ2-3; 8 bases are shared with TRBD1. There are 19 residues in the CDR3. The germline V gene has CDR1 MGHRA and CDR2 YSYEKL. The junction had 15 bases not matched to a gene; V was cut back by 0 bases and J by 4 bases.

The chain is built from TRBV27 and TRBJ2-7, with D perhaps being TRBD1 or TRBD2 (6 bases each). Germline-derived CDR1 and CDR2 are MNHEY and SMNVEV (reference sequence). The CDR3 has 15 amino acids. V dropped 5 bases and J dropped 9 bases, with 23 bases sitting between them. For the CDR3, the DNA is TGTGCCAGCAGTAGATCCGGGGGCGTTCTCTTAGGGCAGTACTTC. As protein: CASSRSGGVLLGQYF.

The J gene is TRBJ1-6, the V gene TRBV19, with D possibly TRBD1 on 6 matching bases. Germline lookup yields CDR1 LNHDA and CDR2 SQIVND (reference sequence). Trimming removed 11 bases at V and 8 bases at J, with 19 bases between. The CDR3 has 14 amino acids. The CDR3 loop is CASSPQGRDSPLHF. The CDR3, as DNA: TGTGCCTCTAGCCCACAGGGTCGGGATTCACCCCTCCACTTT.

The chain uses TRBV27 and TRBJ2-6, with unresolved D. The V and J ends lost 4 bases and 0 bases respectively, with 7 bases between them. Per the germline V gene, CDR1 is MNHEY and CDR2 is SMNVEV (reference sequence). This CDR3 has 15 amino acids. The CDR3 loop is CASSSINSGANVLTF. For the CDR3, the DNA is TGTGCCAGCAGTTCTATAAACTCTGGGGCCAACGTCCTGACTTTC.

The chain carries TRBV15 and TRBJ1-6; no definite D call. Trimming shortened V by 0 bases and J by 6 bases, and 12 bases separated the two germline ends. The V gene's germline CDR1 is LNHNV and CDR2 YYDKDF (reference sequence). There are 16 residues in the CDR3. The chain's CDR3 is CATSRDWKVFNSPLHF. The CDR3 DNA follows: TGTGCCACCAGCAGAGATTGGAAAGTTTTTAATTCACCCCTCCACTTT. Based on the CDR3 plus reference TRBV15 and TRBJ1-6, the full variable domain is DAMVIQNPRYQVTQFGKPVTLSCSQTLNHNVMYWYQQKSSQAPKLLFHYYDKDFNNEADTPDNFQSRRPNTSFCFLDIRSPGLGDTAMYLCATSRDWKVFNSPLHFGNGTRLTVT.

About this clone: The same CDR3 can be traced to other DNA sequences in this sample. The chain has TRBV4-1 and TRBJ2-7; 7 bases align to TRBD1. The CDR3 consists of 15 residues. With 0 bases clipped from V and 2 bases from J, the junction kept 4 bases outside the gene matches. Germline CDR1 and CDR2: MGHRA and YSYEKL. CDR3 bases: TGCGCCAGCAGCCAAGACGGGGACAGAGCCTACGAGCAGTACTTC. It translates to CASSQDGDRAYEQYF.

This clone appeared once. The chain joins TRBV29-1 to TRBJ2-1; D is possibly TRBD2 (6 bases). This CDR3 region has 11 residues. CDR1 is SQVTM, CDR2 ANQGSEA, per germline. The V end was cut by 7 bases, the J end by 5 bases, with 9 bases between. CDR3 DNA: TGCAGCGCACGGAGGGACAATGAGCAGTTCTTC. This translates into CSARRDNEQFF.

The CDR3, as DNA: TGCGCCAGCAGCCAGCAGGGCGTTGAAGCTTTCTTT. It is translated as CASSQQGVEAFF. The J gene is TRBJ1-1, the V gene TRBV4-1; D is perhaps TRBD1 (5 bases). Germline CDR1 is MGHRA and CDR2 is YSYEKL. Trimming cost V 3 bases and J 7 bases, with 9 bases left between them. The CDR3 loop spans 12 amino acids.

V is TRBV5-1 and J is TRBJ2-1; 7 bases agree with TRBD2. J gave up 3 bases and V 3 bases, and 3 bases lay outside the gene matches. Germline V gene lookup returns CDR1 SGHRS and CDR2 YFSETQ. The CDR3 has 14 amino acids. Here the CDR3 DNA reads TGCGCCAGCAGCTCCGGACTAGACTACAATGAGCAGTTCTTC. Translating gives CASSSGLDYNEQFF.

Remarks on this clone: Other DNA variants within this sample encode the same CDR3. J is TRBJ2-7 and V is TRBV9, with D unresolved. The V end lost 2 bases, the J end lost 0 bases, and 3 bases lay between the germline ends. The CDR3 sequence is 12 residues long. The germline CDR1 and CDR2 sequences are SGDLS and YYNGEE. CDR3 nucleotides: TGTGCCAGCAGCGTCAACTCCTACGAGCAGTACTTC. As protein: CASSVNSYEQYF.

The rearrangement joins TRBV27 to TRBJ2-6; 7 nucleotides line up with TRBD1. CDR1 and CDR2 from the germline V gene are MNHEY and SMNVEV (reference sequence). The CDR3 is 18 residues long. V gave up 6 bases and J gave up 0 bases; unmatched junction bases: 11. The CDR3 DNA reads as TGTGCCAGCAGCCTCGGGACAGCGGCTTACTCTGGGGCCAACGTCCTGACTTTC. It codes for CASSLGTAAYSGANVLTF.

The J gene is TRBJ1-6, the V gene TRBV5-1; 9 positions agree with TRBD1. There are 18 residues in the CDR3. Germline-derived CDR1 and CDR2 are SGHRS and YFSETQ. V trimming: 0 bases; J trimming: 3 bases; junction bases outside the gene matches: 7. CDR3 coding DNA: TGCGCCAGCAGCTTGGACCGGACAGGGGTTATCTATAATTCACCCCTCCACTTT. It translates to CASSLDRTGVIYNSPLHF.

This chain joins TRBV9 and TRBJ1-1, with 7 bases lining up with TRBD1. The length of the CDR3 is 15 residues. The junction had 11 bases not matched to a gene; V was cut back by 2 bases and J by 7 bases. Looked up from germline, CDR1 is SGDLS and CDR2 is YYNGEE. Here the CDR3 DNA reads TGTGCCAGCAGCGTCGCCGGGACAGATGAACGTGAAGCTTTCTTT. Translated: CASSVAGTDEREAFF.